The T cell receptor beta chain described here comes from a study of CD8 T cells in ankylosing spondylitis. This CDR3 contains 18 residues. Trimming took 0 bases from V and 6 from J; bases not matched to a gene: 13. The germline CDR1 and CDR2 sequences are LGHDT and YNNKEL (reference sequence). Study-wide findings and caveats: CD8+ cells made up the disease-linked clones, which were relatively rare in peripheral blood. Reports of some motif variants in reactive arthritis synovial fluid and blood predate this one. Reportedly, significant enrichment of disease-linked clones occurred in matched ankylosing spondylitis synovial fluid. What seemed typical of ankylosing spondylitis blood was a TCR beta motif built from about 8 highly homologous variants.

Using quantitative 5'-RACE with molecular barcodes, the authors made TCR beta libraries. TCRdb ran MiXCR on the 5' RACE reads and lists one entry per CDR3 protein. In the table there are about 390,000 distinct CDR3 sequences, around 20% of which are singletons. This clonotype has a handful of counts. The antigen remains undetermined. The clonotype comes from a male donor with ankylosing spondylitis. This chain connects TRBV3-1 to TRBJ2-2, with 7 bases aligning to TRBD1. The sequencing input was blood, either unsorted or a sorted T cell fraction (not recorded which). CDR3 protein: CASSQEFWDRKPSGELFF. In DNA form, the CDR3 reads TGTGCCAGCAGCCAAGAGTTTTGGGACAGAAAACCTTCCGGGGAGCTGTTTTTT. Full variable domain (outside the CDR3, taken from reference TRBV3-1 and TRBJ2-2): DTAVSQTPKYLVTQMGNDKSIKCEQNLGHDTMYWYKQDSKKFLKIMFSYNNKELIINETVPNRFSPKSPDKAHLNLHINSLELGDSAVYFCASSQEFWDRKPSGELFFGEGSRLTVL.